This TCR beta chain was profiled in a study of cytotoxic CD8 clonotypes in ibrutinib-treated CLL (dated by TCRdb to 2020 to 2023). Regarding the study in general: The cohort had about a dozen relapsed/refractory and 15 treatment-naive patients; 17 were IGHV unmutated. Samples averaged 255,043 productive templates and some 91,000 productive rearrangements. Partial responses were observed in approximately 24 patients and complete responses in 2; after a median follow-up of around 68 months, remission was maintained in around 14 patients and progression was observed in some 12. Every remission and progressive disease sample was obtained while ibrutinib was still being received by the patients. Response samples were obtained after a median of approximately twelve months of treatment, with a range of roughly 6 to 40 months. Of the roughly 81 people in the trial, around 25 had longitudinal samples available. Cryopreserved peripheral blood mononuclear cells were collected at three points: before therapy, at response, and at either sustained remission or disease progression. Overall results and qualifications from the work: Public clonotypes were rare and either shrank or stayed stable during treatment, and the rise in clonality at ibrutinib response reflected expansion of private clonotypes. At ibrutinib response clonality went up, during sustained remission it held steady, and at progression it dropped back toward baseline. Baseline clonality was found to be higher than that of age-matched healthy donors and was strongly correlated with circulating CD8+ T-cell counts. Sampling times were not matched between sustained-remission and progressing patients, and lymph node repertoires were not studied.

This clone was observed a single time. No cognate antigen has been identified for it. No much larger clone exists at a distance of one base, and base qualities are not known. For this chain, trimming is 5 bases at the V end and 6 bases at the J end, and the number of junction bases without a gene match is 5. The CDR3 has 13 amino acids, counting the end cysteine and phenylalanine. Here the CDR3 DNA is all that survives: 39 bases in frame from base 1. CDR1 and CDR2, looked up from the germline V gene, are SQVTM and ANQGSEA. The goal of deep resolution MiSeq sequencing was a depth between 1 in 1 million and 1 in 200,000 T cells, and coverage averaged 10x per clonotype. The immunoSEQ hsTCRB Kit was used to generate the TCR beta libraries. For the original study's pipeline: ImmunoSEQ Data Assistant and ImmunoSEQ Analyzer were used for data analysis, and V, D and J genes were assigned according to IMGT definitions. Clonality, which ranges from 0 to 1, was calculated by subtracting the normalized Shannon entropy of productive rearrangement frequencies from one. Only overrepresented clonotypes making up at least 0.05% of each patient's repertoire were included in the public clonotype analysis. Repertoires from 10 to 15 age-matched healthy donors in immuneACCESS were used as clonality controls. The clones in this table, taken by TCRdb from immuneACCESS, are in-frame only. Not every clone is retained; where verified, under half of the shortfall comes from an unresolved V gene, and the cause of the rest is unknown. V, J and clone size are those of that table, while D and trimming were read from the DNA. For this sample the table gives over 110,000 clones, of which around 90% were detected only once. Together, the top ten hold approximately 11% of the sample.

What this sample's time point label stands for: more than 10 months on ibrutinib. For TCR beta library preparation, roughly 2 micrograms of genomic DNA was extracted from cryopreserved PBMCs. High-throughput TCR beta sequencing was performed on longitudinal blood samples from CLL patients receiving ibrutinib monotherapy. Patients were enrolled in a phase 2 open-label single-center ibrutinib monotherapy trial. The sequence is built from TRBV29-1 and TRBJ1-2, with TRBD1 matching 11 junction bases. The source was PBMCs, collected after 12 months of ibrutinib treatment. The clonotype originates from a human donor with chronic lymphocytic leukemia. The CDR3 loop reads CSVIQGQGDGYTF. The DNA is TGCAGCGTTATCCAGGGACAGGGGGATGGCTACACCTTC.